A single sample gave rise to the 20 T cell receptor beta chains below, sequenced in a study of T cell changes during pregnancy in multiple sclerosis. Clones were read by immunoSEQ multiplex PCR, and TCRdb kept only the in-frame ones, dropping some. The sample gives around 96,000 clones, approximately 93% of which show up once; around 1.7% is in the top ten. Specimen: peripheral blood, collected after pregnancy. All receptors derive from a female donor in good health, enrolled as a control in a pregnancy study.

The V and J genes are TRBV6-5 and TRBJ2-7, with TRBD1 identical over 10 bases. Germline V gene data show CDR1 as MNHEY and CDR2 as SVGAGI. V lost 5 bases, J lost 5 bases, and 9 bases stayed unmatched. This CDR3 is built from 15 residues. The chain's CDR3 is CASSRPGQGNHEQYF. CDR3 nucleotide sequence: TGTGCCAGCAGTCGTCCGGGACAGGGGAACCACGAGCAGTACTTC.

The chain carries TRBV29-1 and TRBJ2-7; 7 bases line up with TRBD1. The V and J ends lost 4 bases and 3 bases, in that order; junction bases with no gene match: 6. This CDR3 has 13 residues. Germline CDR1 SQVTM, CDR2 ANQGSEA. This chain's CDR3 is CSVGEGGVYEQYF. In nucleotides, the CDR3 is TGCAGCGTTGGCGAAGGGGGCGTCTACGAGCAGTACTTC.

The chain is built from TRBV5-4 and TRBJ1-2, with 7 bases lining up with TRBD1. Trimming took 2 bases from V and 8 from J; bases not matched to a gene: 9. The CDR3 has 14 amino acids. CDR1 and CDR2 from the germline V gene are SGHNT and YYREEE (reference sequence). Here the CDR3 reads CASSFRDSHRGYTF. The CDR3, as DNA: TGTGCCAGCAGCTTCCGGGACAGCCACAGGGGCTACACCTTC.

The V gene is TRBV28, the J gene TRBJ2-1; 7 bases map to TRBD2. The CDR3 is 17 residues long. J was trimmed by 4 bases and V by 1 base; bases with no gene match: 10. Per germline, CDR1 MDHEN and CDR2 SYDVKM. The CDR3 DNA sequence: TGTGCCAGCAGTTTATCCCCTGGTGCGGGAGCATACAATGAGCAGTTCTTC. Encoded protein: CASSLSPGAGAYNEQFF. Full variable domain (missing parts from reference TRBV28 and TRBJ2-1): DVKVTQSSRYLVKRTGEKVFLECVQDMDHENMFWYRQDPGLGLRLIYFSYDVKMKEKGDIPEGYSVSREKKERFSLILESASTNQTSMYLCASSLSPGAGAYNEQFFGPGTRLTVL.

The V call is TRBV2, the J call TRBJ2-7; 8 bases are a match to TRBD1. This CDR3 is 12 amino acids long. Losses at the gene ends were 7 bases for V and 5 bases for J; bases not matched to a gene: 4. Germline CDR1 reads SNHLY; CDR2 reads FYNNEI. The CDR3 nucleotides are TGTGCCAGCACCTACAGGGGGGACGAGCAGTACTTC. The encoded protein is CASTYRGDEQYF.

The J gene is TRBJ2-5, the V gene TRBV5-1; D is possibly TRBD1 (7 bases). CDR3 length: 15 residues. Germline loops: CDR1 SGHRS, CDR2 YFSETQ. Trimming took off 4 bases at V and 3 bases at J, with 16 bases between the two ends. CDR3 in amino acids: CASSPGGTEEETQYF. CDR3 coding DNA: TGCGCCAGCAGCCCAGGCGGGACAGAGGAAGAGACCCAGTACTTC.

This rearrangement joins TRBV5-1 to TRBJ2-2; D remains ambiguous. Germline-derived CDR1 and CDR2 are SGHRS and YFSETQ. The CDR3 totals 14 residues. V was cut by 0 bases and J by 2 bases, with 5 bases left in between. The CDR3: CASSLGLNTGELFF. The CDR3 nucleotides are TGCGCCAGCAGCTTGGGACTCAACACCGGGGAGCTGTTTTTT.

The chain is built from TRBV5-1 and TRBJ2-2; 7 nucleotides align to TRBD2. Germline V CDR1 and CDR2: SGHRS, YFSETQ. The CDR3 covers 16 residues. V was clipped by 3 bases and J by 0 bases; unmatched bases: 5. The CDR3 loop reads CASSSLTSPNTGELFF. The CDR3 DNA is TGCGCCAGCAGCTCCCTGACTAGCCCGAACACCGGGGAGCTGTTTTTT.

The chain has TRBV19 and TRBJ2-7, with TRBD2 as a possible D gene (5 bases). Per germline, CDR1 LNHDA and CDR2 SQIVND (reference sequence). With 4 bases removed from V and 4 bases from J, the gap between germline ends came to 23 bases. The CDR3 length is 17 residues. CDR3 coding DNA: TGTGCCAGTAGTACTCGCGGCGGTACTAGGAACAGATACGAGCAGTACTTC. It is translated as CASSTRGGTRNRYEQYF.

V usage is TRBV6-1 and J usage is TRBJ1-4; 7 positions match TRBD1. The trim removed 5 bases at V and 6 bases at J, leaving 6 bases unmatched. The CDR3 contains 14 residues. Germline V lookup: CDR1 MNHNS, CDR2 SASEGT. DNA of the CDR3: TGTGCCAGCAGTACCACAGGGGTCCATGAAAAACTGTTTTTT. This gives the protein CASSTTGVHEKLFF.

The chain employs TRBV5-1 and TRBJ2-7; a possible D gene is TRBD2 (6 bases). Trimming removed 0 bases from V and 4 bases from J, with 14 bases in between. Per the germline V gene, CDR1 is SGHRS and CDR2 is YFSETQ. This CDR3 contains 15 residues. CDR3: CASSLAVADLYEQYF. Written as DNA, the CDR3 is TGCGCCAGCAGCTTGGCAGTAGCGGACCTGTACGAGCAGTACTTC.

The rearrangement uses TRBV7-9 and TRBJ2-4, with 9 nucleotides matching TRBD1. V shed 3 bases and J 3 bases; nucleotides not matched to a gene: 6. CDR1 is SEHNR and CDR2 is FQNEAQ in the germline V gene (reference sequence). This CDR3 has 16 amino acids. The CDR3 DNA is TGTGCCAGCAGCTTTTTGACAGGGGGAGTCAAAAACATTCAGTACTTC. It encodes CASSFLTGGVKNIQYF.

Concerning this clone: An end of the junction does not agree with germline; a read error may underlie this. The chain couples TRBV5-4 to TRBJ2-7; 16 bases align to TRBD2. CDR1 and CDR2 from the germline V gene are SGHNT and YYREEE (reference sequence). The CDR3 runs 15 residues. The CDR3 region has the DNA TGTGCCAGCAGCTCTACGGGACTAGCGGGAGGGGCGACTAGCTTC. It encodes CASSSTGLAGGATSF.

V is TRBV9 and J is TRBJ2-1, with D possibly TRBD2 on 6 matching bases. V was trimmed by 3 bases and J by 9 bases, leaving 16 bases between them. There are 14 residues in the CDR3. CDR1 is SGDLS, CDR2 YYNGEE, per germline. This CDR3 is CASSANVGGTEQFF. The DNA for the CDR3 is TGTGCCAGCAGCGCGAATGTGGGAGGTACTGAGCAGTTCTTC.

The chain has TRBV5-4 and TRBJ2-5; TRBD2 might be the D (6 bases). V lost 4 bases and J 1 base, leaving 11 bases between the germline ends. CDR1 and CDR2 from the germline V gene are SGHNT and YYREEE (reference sequence). The CDR3 length is 14 residues. The CDR3 DNA sequence: TGTGCCAGCAGCCAACGGGACTCCCAAGAGACCCAGTACTTC. This codes for CASSQRDSQETQYF.

This sequence joins TRBV6-1 and TRBJ1-2; possible D gene TRBD1, 5 bases. Germline loops: CDR1 MNHNS, CDR2 SASEGT. The CDR3 has 14 amino acids. V dropped 6 bases and J dropped 5 bases, with 16 bases sitting between them. Here the CDR3 DNA reads TGTGCCAGCAGAGCCCCAGGGTTCCCTTATGGCTACACCTTC. Its protein product is CASRAPGFPYGYTF.

The V call is TRBV4-1, the J call TRBJ2-7, with D unclear. Between the trimmed V and J ends, which lost 0 bases and 6 bases, there was a span of 15 bases. CDR3 length: 15 residues. Germline lookup yields CDR1 MGHRA and CDR2 YSYEKL. For the CDR3, the DNA is TGCGCCAGCAGCCAAGAGCCCCGACTGGGTGGCGAGCAGTACTTC. Encoded protein: CASSQEPRLGGEQYF.

The rearrangement links TRBV5-1 to TRBJ1-2; D remains unclear. The ends were cut back, 0 bases at V and 1 base at J, with 7 bases in the middle. This CDR3 has 14 residues. Looked up from germline, CDR1 is SGHRS and CDR2 is YFSETQ. Here the CDR3 reads CASSLGAGNYGYTF. The DNA for the CDR3 is TGCGCCAGCAGCTTGGGAGCGGGTAACTATGGCTACACCTTC.

The chain recombines TRBV9 with TRBJ2-5; D call uncertain. Looked up from germline, CDR1 is SGDLS and CDR2 is YYNGEE. This CDR3 has 13 residues. V lost 3 bases and J 5 bases, leaving 11 bases between the germline ends. CDR3 loop: CASSAPPLETQYF. The DNA for the CDR3 is TGTGCCAGCAGCGCCCCCCCGTTGGAGACCCAGTACTTC.

This clone was recorded once. The rearrangement joins TRBV25-1 to TRBJ2-3; D might be TRBD1 (6 bases). Germline loops: CDR1 MGHDK, CDR2 SYGVNS. The germline V and J ends were trimmed by 7 bases and 6 bases, with 11 bases remaining between them. The CDR3 contains 12 residues. In DNA, the CDR3 is TGTGCCAGCAATTTTGGGGGCGATACGCAGTATTTT. Encoded protein: CASNFGGDTQYF.